This T cell receptor beta chain was recorded in a study of CD8 T cells in Susac syndrome. General study findings and limits: Across the total CD8+ repertoires, more than 15 Susac-specific public clones were detected, and across the CD8+ TEMRA repertoires, four to six such clones were detected.

The trim removed 5 bases at V and 3 bases at J, leaving 8 bases unmatched. The CDR3 runs 16 residues. Per the germline V gene, CDR1 is SGHVS and CDR2 is FQNEAQ. Sequencing of TCR beta covered CD8+ and CD4+ T cells obtained from blood. Regarding this clonotype: Its specificity is unknown.

The RNA input was about 0.5 to 1 ug, and it was reverse transcribed with random hexamers. TCRdb re-analysed the immunoSEQ multiplex PCR reads in MiXCR, keeping a single row per CDR3 protein. The repertoire holds about 80,000 distinct CDR3 sequences, with approximately 96% as singletons. The chain recombines TRBV7-8 with TRBJ2-1, with 9 nucleotides matching TRBD2. The sequenced sample consisted of CD8+ T cells from PBMCs. The sequence came from a human donor with Susac syndrome. Written as DNA, the CDR3 is TGTGCCAGCAGCGTGGGGGTAGCGGGGGACTACAATGAGCAGTTCTTC. It codes for CASSVGVAGDYNEQFF.